A single sample gave rise to the 4 T cell receptor beta chains below, sequenced in a study of blood T cells in healthy people across ages. A second PCR of 7 to 11 cycles used a sample-barcoded 5' primer and a J-beta primer mix. TCRdb reprocessed the 5' RACE reads via MiXCR and lists one record per CDR3 protein. The data show about 780,000 distinct CDR3 sequences, under 30% seen once. This sample was also put to use in a study of T cells of mothers and their children.

Material: blood. Receptors originate from a boy younger than 18 in good health.

The chain employs TRBV28 and TRBJ1-3; unclear D gene. CDR1 is MDHEN, CDR2 SYDVKM, per germline. This CDR3 region has 15 residues. V dropped 3 bases and J dropped 3 bases, with 12 bases sitting between them. The CDR3 DNA sequence: TGTGCCAGCAGTTTCCGGACGGCTGATGGAAACACCATATATTTT. It encodes CASSFRTADGNTIYF.

This clonotype was detected many times. The chain combines TRBV6-1 with TRBJ1-6; D possibly corresponds to TRBD1 (6 bases). This CDR3 has 15 amino acids. V was pared by 3 bases and J by 7 bases, with 13 bases between. Germline loops: CDR1 MNHNS, CDR2 SASEGT. In nucleotides, the CDR3 is TGTGCCAGCAGTGACAGGGGCGGTTGGAATTCACCCCTCCACTTT. It yields the protein CASSDRGGWNSPLHF.

The rearrangement links TRBV4-2 to TRBJ1-1, with a possible D match to TRBD1 (5 bases). The CDR3 totals 14 residues. V was pared by 4 bases and J by 5 bases, with 14 bases between. From germline, CDR1 is LGHNA and CDR2 YNFKEQ. Here the CDR3 reads CASSLCRERTEAFF. For the CDR3, the DNA is TGTGCCAGCAGCCTATGCAGGGAGAGGACTGAAGCTTTCTTT.

The V and J genes are TRBV4-1 and TRBJ1-1, with 7 positions matching TRBD1. This CDR3 is 14 amino acids long. J was trimmed by 4 bases and V by 4 bases; bases with no gene match: 6. The germline gives CDR1 MGHRA, CDR2 YSYEKL. The DNA for the CDR3 is TGCGCCAGCAGCCCCCATACAGGGGCCACTGAAGCTTTCTTT. This codes for CASSPHTGATEAFF.